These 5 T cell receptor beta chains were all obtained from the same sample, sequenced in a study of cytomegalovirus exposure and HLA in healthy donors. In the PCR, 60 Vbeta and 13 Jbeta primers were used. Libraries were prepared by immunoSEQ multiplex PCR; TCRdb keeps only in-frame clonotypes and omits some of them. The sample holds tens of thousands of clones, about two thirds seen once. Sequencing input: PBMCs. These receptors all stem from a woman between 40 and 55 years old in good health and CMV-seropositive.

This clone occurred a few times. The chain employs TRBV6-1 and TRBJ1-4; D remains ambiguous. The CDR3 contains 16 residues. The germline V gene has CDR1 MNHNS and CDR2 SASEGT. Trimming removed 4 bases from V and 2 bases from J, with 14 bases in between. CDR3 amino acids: CASSVFVTPTNEKLFF. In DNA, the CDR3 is TGTGCCAGCAGTGTGTTCGTAACACCGACTAATGAAAAACTGTTTTTT.

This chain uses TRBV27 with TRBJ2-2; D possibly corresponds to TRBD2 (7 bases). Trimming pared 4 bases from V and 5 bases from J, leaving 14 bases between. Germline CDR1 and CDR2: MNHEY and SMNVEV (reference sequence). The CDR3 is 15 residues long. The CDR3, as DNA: TGTGCCAGCAGTTGGGAGGGGGAAGGGACCGGGGAGCTGTTTTTT. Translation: CASSWEGEGTGELFF.

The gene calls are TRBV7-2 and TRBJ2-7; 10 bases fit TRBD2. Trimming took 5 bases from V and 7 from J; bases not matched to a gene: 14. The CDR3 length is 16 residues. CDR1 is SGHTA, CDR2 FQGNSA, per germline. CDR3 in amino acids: CASSPGGSGGSGEQYF. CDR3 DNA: TGTGCCAGCAGCCCCGGGGGTAGCGGGGGGTCAGGGGAGCAGTACTTC.

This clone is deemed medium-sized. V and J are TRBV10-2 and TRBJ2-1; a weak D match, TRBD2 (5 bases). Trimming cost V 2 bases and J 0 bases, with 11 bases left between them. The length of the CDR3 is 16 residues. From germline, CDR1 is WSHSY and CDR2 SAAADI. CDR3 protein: CASSEMDSHSYNEQFF. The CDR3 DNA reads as TGCGCCAGCAGTGAGATGGACTCGCACTCCTACAATGAGCAGTTCTTC.

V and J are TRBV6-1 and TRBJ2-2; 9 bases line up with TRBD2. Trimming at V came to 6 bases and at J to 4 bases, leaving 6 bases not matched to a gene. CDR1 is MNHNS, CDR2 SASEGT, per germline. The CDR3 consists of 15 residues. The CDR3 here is CASRTGLARTGELFF. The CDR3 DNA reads TGTGCCAGCAGGACGGGACTAGCACGCACCGGGGAGCTGTTTTTT.